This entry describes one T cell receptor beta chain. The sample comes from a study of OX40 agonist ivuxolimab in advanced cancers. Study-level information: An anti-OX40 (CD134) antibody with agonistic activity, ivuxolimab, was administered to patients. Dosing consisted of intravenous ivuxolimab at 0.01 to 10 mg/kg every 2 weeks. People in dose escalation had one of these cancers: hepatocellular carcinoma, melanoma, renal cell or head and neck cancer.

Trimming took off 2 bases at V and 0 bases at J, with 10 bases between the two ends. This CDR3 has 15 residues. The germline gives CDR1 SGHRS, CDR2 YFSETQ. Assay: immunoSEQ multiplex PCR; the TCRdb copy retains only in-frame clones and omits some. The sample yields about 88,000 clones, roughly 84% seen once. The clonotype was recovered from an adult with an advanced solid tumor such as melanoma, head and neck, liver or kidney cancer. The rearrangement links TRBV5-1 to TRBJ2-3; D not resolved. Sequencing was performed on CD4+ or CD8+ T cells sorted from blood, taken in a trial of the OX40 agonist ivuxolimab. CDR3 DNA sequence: TGCGCCAGCAGCTTAAGAGCGCCTAGCACAGATACGCAGTATTTT. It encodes CASSLRAPSTDTQYF.